Following are 9 T cell receptor beta chains from one sample sequenced in a study of blood T cell repertoires in COVID-19. Only in-frame clones appear in the TCRdb table, and some are missing; sequencing was by immunoSEQ multiplex PCR. The sample shows fewer than 200,000 clones, around 76% of them seen only once. The specimen sequenced was peripheral blood. These receptors came from a woman between 45 and 60 years old with active or convalescent COVID-19.

The CDR3: CASSFASGDNQPQHF. CDR3 in DNA: TGTGCCAGCAGTTTTGCGTCAGGGGACAATCAGCCCCAGCATTTT. The chain joins TRBV28 to TRBJ1-5; TRBD1 is a possible D gene (6 bases). Trimming removed 3 bases at V and 3 bases at J, with 12 bases between. Germline V gene lookup returns CDR1 MDHEN and CDR2 SYDVKM. The CDR3 extends over 15 amino acids.

The chain links TRBV6-5 to TRBJ1-4; TRBD1 matches 7 bases. This CDR3 is 15 amino acids long. Germline V gene sequence: CDR1 MNHEY, CDR2 SVGAGI. The V gene end was trimmed by 2 bases and the J gene end by 7 bases; junction bases not matched to a gene: 7. The CDR3 sequence: CASSYASGGGEKLFF. The CDR3 DNA reads as TGTGCCAGCAGTTACGCGTCAGGGGGAGGTGAAAAACTGTTTTTT.

This clone was observed a handful of times. V usage is TRBV29-1 and J usage is TRBJ1-1; possibly TRBD1 for D (6 bases). V lost 7 bases and J 4 bases, leaving 16 bases between the germline ends. The CDR3 is made up of 13 amino acids. Germline V gene lookup returns CDR1 SQVTM and CDR2 ANQGSEA. CDR3 region: CSAEGTGITEAFF. For the CDR3, the DNA is TGCAGCGCTGAGGGTACAGGGATCACTGAAGCTTTCTTT.

The gene calls are TRBV30 and TRBJ2-6, with TRBD1 matching 8 bases. CDR1 is GTSNPN, CDR2 SVGIG, per germline (reference sequence). Losses at the gene ends were 5 bases for V and 0 bases for J; bases not matched to a gene: 9. The CDR3 contains 17 residues. CDR3 loop: CAWGAGGAGSGANVLTF. The CDR3 DNA reads TGTGCCTGGGGGGCAGGGGGCGCGGGCTCTGGGGCCAACGTCCTGACTTTC.

CDR3: CASSLGLNRGEKLFF. The DNA for the CDR3 is TGTGCCAGTAGTTTAGGACTCAACCGGGGTGAAAAACTGTTTTTT. V usage is TRBV19 and J usage is TRBJ1-4; D call uncertain. The CDR3 has 15 residues. CDR1 and CDR2 (germline): LNHDA, SQIVND (reference sequence). V shed 5 bases and J shed 7 bases, with 17 bases lying between them.

V usage is TRBV5-1 and J usage is TRBJ1-2, with a possible D match to TRBD1 (5 bases). Germline V lookup: CDR1 SGHRS, CDR2 YFSETQ. V lost 5 bases and J lost 4, with 15 bases in between. The CDR3 is made up of 14 amino acids. This CDR3 reads CASRASGGGYGYTF. The CDR3 DNA sequence: TGCGCCAGCAGAGCCTCCGGGGGTGGCTATGGCTACACCTTC.

The chain uses TRBV28 and TRBJ2-3; no firm D call. The V gene's germline CDR1 is MDHEN and CDR2 SYDVKM. CDR3 size: 14 residues. Trimming pared 2 bases from V and 6 bases from J, leaving 12 bases between. The CDR3 loop is CASSLRLVLDTQYF. The CDR3 bases are TGTGCCAGCAGTTTAAGGCTAGTCCTGGATACGCAGTATTTT.

This chain connects TRBV7-8 to TRBJ1-1; a weak D match, TRBD1 (6 bases). The CDR3 is 16 residues long. Germline V gene lookup returns CDR1 SGHVS and CDR2 FQNEAQ. The V end lost 1 base, the J end lost 1 base, and 13 bases lay between the germline ends. The CDR3 here is CASSLEPTGRNTEAFF. The CDR3 region has the DNA TGTGCCAGCAGCTTAGAACCAACAGGGAGGAACACTGAAGCTTTCTTT. The full variable domain, its missing parts supplied by reference TRBV7-8 and TRBJ1-1, is GAGVSQSPRYKVAKRGQDVALRCDPISGHVSLFWYQQALGQGPEFLTYFQNEAQLDKSGLPSDRFFAERPEGSVSTLKIQRTQQEDSAVYLCASSLEPTGRNTEAFFGQGTRLTVV.

A few counts support this clone. This sequence joins TRBV19 and TRBJ1-2; no clear D gene. CDR1 is LNHDA and CDR2 is SQIVND in the germline V gene (reference sequence). V was shortened by 2 bases and J by 1 base, with 2 bases between the two germline ends. The CDR3 runs 12 residues. DNA for the CDR3: TGTGCCAGTAGTATATATAACTATGGCTACACCTTC. It yields the protein CASSIYNYGYTF. Supplemented by reference TRBV19 and TRBJ1-2, the full variable domain reads DGGITQSPKYLFRKEGQNVTLSCEQNLNHDAMYWYRQDPGQGLRLIYYSQIVNDFQKGDIAEGYSVSREKKESFPLTVTSAQKNPTAFYLCASSIYNYGYTFGSGTRLTVV.